Presented here are 11 T cell receptor beta chains from one specimen sequenced in a study of cytomegalovirus exposure and HLA in healthy donors. Primers: 60 Vbeta forward and 13 Jbeta reverse. Produced via immunoSEQ multiplex PCR; TCRdb's table is partial and in-frame only. The repertoire holds 200,000 or so clones, with approximately 85% as singletons. Sequenced: PBMCs. The receptors were gathered from a woman in her fifties or sixties in good health and CMV-seropositive.

The chain joins TRBV11-2 to TRBJ1-5; 8 bases match TRBD1. Germline-derived CDR1 and CDR2 are SGHAT and FQNNGV. CDR3 length equals 14 residues. Trimming took 3 bases from V and 7 from J; bases not matched to a gene: 5. For the CDR3, the DNA is TGTGCCAGCAGCTTCCAGGGGGCGGACCAGCCCCAGCATTTT. As protein: CASSFQGADQPQHF.

The V call is TRBV9, the J call TRBJ2-7, with 10 positions matching TRBD2. The CDR3 loop spans 15 amino acids. J gave up 4 bases and V 3 bases, and 7 bases lay outside the gene matches. The germline CDR1 and CDR2 sequences are SGDLS and YYNGEE. The DNA of the CDR3 is TGTGCCAGCAGCGAGAGACTAGCGGGTGGGTACGAGCAGTACTTC. Translation: CASSERLAGGYEQYF. The full variable domain, with the rest looked up from reference TRBV9 and TRBJ2-7, is DSGVTQTPKHLITATGQRVTLRCSPRSGDLSVYWYQQSLDQGLQFLIQYYNGEERAKGNILERFSAQQFPDLHSELNLSSLELGDSALYFCASSERLAGGYEQYFGPGTRLTVT.

The rearrangement uses TRBV2 and TRBJ2-1; D remains unclear. The CDR3 consists of 13 residues. Trimming removed 6 bases at V and 0 bases at J, with 6 bases between. CDR1 is SNHLY and CDR2 is FYNNEI in the germline V gene. The CDR3, as DNA: TGTGCCAGCAGACTGAGCTCCTACAATGAGCAGTTCTTC. Encoded protein: CASRLSSYNEQFF.

The chain couples TRBV5-6 to TRBJ2-5; 10 bases fit TRBD1. The DNA end is a closer match to TRBJ2-7, so the J assignment may be wrong. CDR1 SGHDT and CDR2 YYEEEE come from the germline V gene. CDR3 size: 14 residues. DNA for the CDR3: TGTGCCAGCAGCTGGAGACAGGGGGCTTACGAGCAGTACTTC. Protein sequence: CASSWRQGAYEQYF.

This rearrangement joins TRBV5-6 to TRBJ2-5; D is uncertain. V lost 3 bases to trimming and J lost 5 bases, with 5 bases between them. Per the germline V gene, CDR1 is SGHDT and CDR2 is YYEEEE. The length of the CDR3 is 11 residues. The CDR3 nucleotides read TGTGCCAGCAGCTCCATGGAGACCCAGTACTTC. This codes for CASSSMETQYF.

The chain links TRBV28 to TRBJ1-5; D is unclear. The CDR3 sequence is 14 residues long. The germline V gene encodes CDR1 MDHEN and CDR2 SYDVKM. Deletions cut 7 bases from V and 4 bases from J, with 14 bases between. CDR3 region: CASNRAGGNQPQHF. DNA for the CDR3: TGTGCCAGCAATCGGGCGGGAGGTAATCAGCCCCAGCATTTT.

The genes are TRBV28 and TRBJ2-7, with D possibly matching TRBD1 (5 bases). Germline CDR1 and CDR2: MDHEN and SYDVKM. The CDR3 loop spans 14 amino acids. V lost 3 bases to trimming and J lost 4 bases, with 13 bases between them. CDR3: CASSFTSRAYEQYF. The CDR3 DNA follows: TGTGCCAGCAGTTTCACAAGCAGGGCGTACGAGCAGTACTTC.

V gene TRBV15 combines with J gene TRBJ1-2; the D is unclear. There are 13 residues in the CDR3. CDR1 LNHNV and CDR2 YYDKDF come from the germline V gene (reference sequence). V shed 0 bases and J shed 6 bases, with 8 bases lying between them. CDR3 nucleotides: TGTGCCACCAGCAGAGATAGATCGGATGGCTACACCTTC. It codes for CATSRDRSDGYTF.

This clone was picked up one time. The chain uses TRBV2 and TRBJ2-1, with 9 bases that match TRBD2. The germline V gene encodes CDR1 SNHLY and CDR2 FYNNEI. This CDR3 contains 14 residues. V dropped 4 bases and J dropped 5; count of bases not matched to a gene: 3. This CDR3 is CASSVLAGNNEQFF. The CDR3 nucleotides read TGTGCCAGCAGTGTTCTAGCGGGAAACAATGAGCAGTTCTTC.

The rearrangement uses TRBV7-9 and TRBJ2-2; 10 nucleotides align to TRBD2. This CDR3 has 16 residues. Germline trimming cut 4 bases from V and 8 bases from J; bases unmatched to any gene: 10. CDR1 and CDR2 (germline): SEHNR, FQNEAQ (reference sequence). DNA for the CDR3: TGTGCCAGCAGCTCGAGCGGGAGGGCCCAGGGGGGGGAGCTGTTTTTT. It translates to CASSSSGRAQGGELFF. The full variable domain, its missing parts supplied by reference TRBV7-9 and TRBJ2-2, is DTGVSQNPRHKITKRGQNVTFRCDPISEHNRLYWYRQTLGQGPEFLTYFQNEAQLEKSRLLSDRFSAERPKGSFSTLEIQRTEQGDSAMYLCASSSSGRAQGGELFFGEGSRLTVL.

This chain links TRBV10-3 with TRBJ2-1; D is possibly TRBD2 (5 bases). Trimming left V 0 bases short and J 1 base short, with 10 bases between. The CDR3 covers 16 residues. Germline CDR1 is ENHRY and CDR2 is SYGVKD. The chain's CDR3 is CAISESDYQSYNEQFF. CDR3 DNA sequence: TGTGCCATCAGTGAGTCCGACTACCAATCCTACAATGAGCAGTTCTTC.